These 8 T cell receptor beta chains were all obtained from the same sample, sequenced in a study of PD-1 blockade in classical Hodgkin lymphoma. This table comes from immunoSEQ multiplex PCR, and its TCRdb copy is limited to in-frame clones, with some not included. Among some 21,000 clones listed, about 85% were seen once. The time point: cycle 4 day 1 (C4D1), after five to seven weeks of nivolumab. In every patient, relapse followed autologous stem cell transplantation, while exposure to brentuximab vedotin differed. The source was peripheral blood mononuclear cells (PBMCs), collected before the fourth cycle of nivolumab. The receptors were gathered from a human donor with classical Hodgkin lymphoma.

The chain uses TRBV11-1 and TRBJ2-1, with D unresolved. The V gene's germline CDR1 is SGHAT and CDR2 FQDESV (reference sequence). V lost 3 bases, J lost 3 bases, and 3 bases lay in between. CDR3 length equals 12 residues. CDR3 region: CASSFDYNEQFF. Here the CDR3 DNA reads TGTGCCAGCAGCTTCGACTACAATGAGCAGTTCTTC.

The genes are TRBV7-4 and TRBJ2-2; no firm D call. The CDR3 spans 12 residues. V lost 5 bases and J 4 bases, leaving 5 bases between the germline ends. From germline, CDR1 is SGHVT and CDR2 SQSDAQ. Here the CDR3 DNA reads TGTGCCAGCAGCCGTCCCACCGGGGAGCTGTTTTTT. It yields the protein CASSRPTGELFF.

This chain connects TRBV2 to TRBJ1-5, with 9 bases that match TRBD1. The CDR3 consists of 16 residues. V dropped 6 bases and J dropped 6; count of bases not matched to a gene: 12. Germline V gene lookup returns CDR1 SNHLY and CDR2 FYNNEI. CDR3 sequence (DNA): TGTGCCAGCAGGGGGACAGGGTCCGCCGCGGGTCAGCCCCAGCATTTT. Translation gives CASRGTGSAAGQPQHF.

The genes are TRBV28 and TRBJ1-1, with D uncertain. With 5 bases removed from V and 4 bases from J, the gap between germline ends came to 14 bases. CDR3 length equals 14 residues. CDR1 is MDHEN, CDR2 SYDVKM, per germline. The DNA of the CDR3 is TGTGCCAGCAGTCCCCGGAGGATGGGCACTGAAGCTTTCTTT. Protein sequence: CASSPRRMGTEAFF.

This clone has a handful of counts. The V and J genes are TRBV5-1 and TRBJ1-1; TRBD1 agrees at 7 bases. V lost 4 bases and J lost 1; bases outside the gene matches: 4. This CDR3 is built from 14 residues. Germline V gives CDR1 SGHRS, CDR2 YFSETQ. CDR3 nucleotide sequence: TGCGCCAGCAGCGACAGGGTTGGGAACACTGAAGCTTTCTTT. This gives the protein CASSDRVGNTEAFF.

The chain is built from TRBV7-9 and TRBJ2-1; D is undetermined. This CDR3 spans 15 amino acids. The germline V gene encodes CDR1 SEHNR and CDR2 FQNEAQ (reference sequence). V lost 3 bases, J lost 0 bases, and 9 bases lay in between. Here the CDR3 reads CASSLTFRSYNEQFF. CDR3 nucleotide sequence: TGTGCCAGCAGCTTGACATTTCGCTCCTACAATGAGCAGTTCTTC.

About this clone: The same CDR3 also results from other DNA sequences found in this sample. The chain joins TRBV19 to TRBJ2-2; TRBD2 matches 9 bases. CDR1 is LNHDA and CDR2 is SQIVND in the germline V gene (reference sequence). V was clipped by 3 bases and J by 6 bases; unmatched bases: 8. This CDR3 comprises 16 residues. The CDR3 DNA sequence: TGTGCCAGTAGTATTAAGGCGGGAGGGCCGGCCGGGGAGCTGTTTTTT. Protein: CASSIKAGGPAGELFF.

The chain links TRBV19 to TRBJ2-7; D perhaps matches TRBD1 (6 bases). Trimming took 6 bases from V and 3 from J, leaving 12 bases between them. Germline CDR1 LNHDA, CDR2 SQIVND (reference sequence). The CDR3 runs 13 residues. CDR3 sequence (DNA): TGTGCCAGTAGCCCCGTACAGGGCTACGAGCAGTACTTC. It encodes CASSPVQGYEQYF.